The source of this TCR beta chain is a study of CD8 T cells in Susac syndrome. Study-level points and caveats: The study conceded that relatively few individuals underwent its TCR sequencing and HLA analysis.

Controls matched for age and sex were healthy donors. Negative magnetic isolation gave CD8+ and CD4+ cells; FACS enriched CD8+ TEMRA. Random hexamers were used to reverse transcribe the RNA input (about 0.45 to 1 ug). Amplification of TCR beta CDR3 by immunoSEQ multiplex PCR spanned 54 Vbeta and 13 Jbeta. TCRdb re-called the immunoSEQ multiplex PCR reads with MiXCR, one entry per CDR3 protein. The repertoire has about 200,000 distinct CDR3 sequences, approximately 95% of them found once; the top ten carry about 0.095%. Points on this clonotype: Antigen: not known.

CDR1 and CDR2 from the germline V gene are SGHNT and YYREEE (reference sequence). V gave up 3 bases and J gave up 5 bases, with 14 bases separating them. The CDR3 is made up of 14 amino acids. The sample comprised CD4+ T cells from PBMCs. The TCR sequence derives from a human donor in good health. The rearrangement joins TRBV5-4 to TRBJ2-5; unclear D gene. The CDR3 loop is CASSSTARLETQYF. The CDR3 DNA reads TGTGCCAGCAGCTCGACCGCCCGTTTGGAGACCCAGTACTTC.